The rows below give T cell receptor beta chains drawn from one sample of a study of radiation and T cells in renal cell carcinoma. Assay used: immunoSEQ multiplex PCR; TCRdb lists only in-frame clones, some missing. The repertoire holds roughly 130,000 clones, with approximately 78% as singletons. Sequences were derived from blood, sampled from a patient whose treatment included radiotherapy and nephrectomy. The origin of the receptors is a woman aged 55-69 years with renal cell carcinoma. The CDR3 runs from the conserved cysteine through the conserved F or W. A D gene is named only where the DNA matches it firmly. Some rows mark clone size as missing; the rest say once, few, many or name a class of expanded clone.

TRBJ2-1	TRBV19	NA	NA	CASSISSYNEQFF	TGTGCCAGTAGTATAAGTTCCTACAATGAGCAGTTCTTC
TRBJ2-7	TRBV7-2	NA	TRBD2	CASNPTSGSYEQYF	TGTGCCAGCAACCCGACTAGCGGCTCCTACGAGCAGTACTTC
TRBJ2-3	TRBV7-6	NA	NA	CASSLRTAAITDTQYF	TGTGCCAGCAGCCTCCGGACAGCAGCAATCACAGATACGCAGTATTTT
TRBJ1-4	TRBV2	NA	NA	CASSAGGGLGEKLFF	TGTGCCAGCAGTGCCGGTGGGGGCCTGGGGGAAAAACTGTTTTTT
TRBJ2-3	TRBV19	few	NA	CASSVPGKTDTQYF	TGTGCCAGTAGTGTCCCAGGGAAGACAGATACGCAGTATTTT
TRBJ2-3	TRBV29-1	NA	TRBD1	CSVEAGTGTDTQYF	TGCAGCGTTGAAGCCGGGACAGGAACAGATACGCAGTATTTT
TRBJ1-1	TRBV5-1	NA	NA	CASSSDGRNTEAFF	TGCGCCAGCAGCTCGGACGGGAGAAACACTGAAGCTTTCTTT
TRBJ1-1	TRBV15	NA	NA	CATSRDKWSEAFF	TGTGCCACCAGCAGAGATAAATGGTCTGAAGCTTTCTTT
TRBJ1-6	TRBV2	NA	NA	CASSTEDSPLHF	TGTGCCAGCAGTACCGAGGATTCACCCCTCCACTTT
TRBJ2-3	TRBV4-3	NA	NA	CASSQDRGASTDTQYF	TGCGCCAGCAGCCAAGATCGGGGGGCTAGCACAGATACGCAGTATTTT
TRBJ2-1	TRBV9	NA	NA	CASSVGGVYEEQFF	TGTGCCAGCAGCGTAGGAGGTGTCTATGAAGAGCAGTTCTTC
TRBJ2-1	TRBV6-5	once	TRBD2	CASALGLAEDEQFF	TGTGCCAGTGCTTTGGGACTAGCGGAAGATGAGCAGTTCTTC
TRBJ1-1	TRBV9	NA	NA	CASSVDQGLSEAFF	TGTGCCAGCAGCGTAGATCAGGGCCTCAGCGAAGCTTTCTTT
TRBJ2-5	TRBV11-1	NA	NA	CASSRGRQRETQYF	TGTGCCAGCAGCCGTGGGCGTCAGCGGGAGACCCAGTACTTC
TRBJ1-5	TRBV6-1	few	NA	CASSENNGRPQHF	TGTGCCAGCAGTGAAAACAACGGACGGCCCCAGCATTTT
TRBJ2-1	TRBV7-6	NA	TRBD2	CASSPRPLAGASYNEQFF	TGTGCCAGCAGCCCTAGGCCACTAGCGGGGGCCTCCTACAATGAGCAGTTCTTC
TRBJ1-2	TRBV30	once	NA	CAWSVGWGTHLNYGYTF	TGTGCCTGGAGTGTAGGGTGGGGGACACATCTAAACTATGGCTACACCTTC
TRBJ2-1	TRBV27	few	TRBD1	CASILRQGTVNEQFF	TGTGCCAGCATATTGAGACAGGGTACGGTCAATGAGCAGTTCTTC
TRBJ1-1	TRBV5-1	NA	NA	CASSLGGVIHTEAFF	TGCGCCAGCAGCTTGGGCGGGGTAATTCACACTGAAGCTTTCTTT
TRBJ1-1	TRBV19	NA	NA	CASGRRRGDSNTEAFF	TGTGCCAGCGGCAGAAGGCGTGGGGATTCGAACACTGAAGCTTTCTTT
TRBJ2-3	TRBV9	NA	TRBD1	CASSVGPGQDTDTQYF	TGTGCCAGCAGCGTAGGCCCGGGACAGGACACAGATACGCAGTATTTT
TRBJ2-7	TRBV11-1	NA	TRBD1	CASGTGKSYEQYF	TGTGCCAGCGGGACAGGGAAGAGCTACGAGCAGTACTTC
TRBJ2-1	TRBV27	NA	NA	CASTLWASGQDEQFF	TGTGCCAGCACGCTCTGGGCTAGCGGACAGGATGAGCAGTTCTTC
TRBJ1-1	TRBV29-1	few	NA	CSVPQGTEAFF	TGCAGCGTTCCCCAGGGGACTGAAGCTTTCTTT